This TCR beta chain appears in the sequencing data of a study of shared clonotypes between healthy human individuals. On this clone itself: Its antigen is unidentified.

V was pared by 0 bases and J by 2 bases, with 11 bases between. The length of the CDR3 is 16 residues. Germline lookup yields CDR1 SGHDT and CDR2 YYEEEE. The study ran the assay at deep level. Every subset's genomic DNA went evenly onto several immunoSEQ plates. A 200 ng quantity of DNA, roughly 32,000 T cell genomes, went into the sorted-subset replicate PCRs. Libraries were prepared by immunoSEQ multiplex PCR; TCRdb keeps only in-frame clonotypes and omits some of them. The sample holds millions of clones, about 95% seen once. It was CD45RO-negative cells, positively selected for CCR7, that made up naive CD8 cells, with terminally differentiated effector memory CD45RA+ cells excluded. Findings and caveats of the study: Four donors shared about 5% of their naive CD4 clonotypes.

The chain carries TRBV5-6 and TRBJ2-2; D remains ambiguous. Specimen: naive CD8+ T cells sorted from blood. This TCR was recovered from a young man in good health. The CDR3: CASSLGIKANTGELFF. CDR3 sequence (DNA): TGTGCCAGCAGCTTGGGTATAAAAGCTAACACCGGGGAGCTGTTTTTT.